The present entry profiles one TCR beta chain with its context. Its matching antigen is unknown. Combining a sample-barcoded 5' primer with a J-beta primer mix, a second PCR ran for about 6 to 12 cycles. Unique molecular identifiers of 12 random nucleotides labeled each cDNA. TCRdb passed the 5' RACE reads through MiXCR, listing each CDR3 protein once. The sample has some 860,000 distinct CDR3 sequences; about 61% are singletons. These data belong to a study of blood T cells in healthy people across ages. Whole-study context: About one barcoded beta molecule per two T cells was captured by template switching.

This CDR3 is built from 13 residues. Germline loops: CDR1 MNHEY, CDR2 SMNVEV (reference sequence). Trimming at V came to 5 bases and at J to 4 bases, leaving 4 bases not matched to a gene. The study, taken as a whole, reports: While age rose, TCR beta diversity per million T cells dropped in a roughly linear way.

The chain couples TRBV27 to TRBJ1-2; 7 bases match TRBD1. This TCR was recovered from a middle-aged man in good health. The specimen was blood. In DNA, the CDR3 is TGTGCCAGCAGTCGGGACAGCAGCTATGGCTACACCTTC. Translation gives CASSRDSSYGYTF.